The 2 T cell receptor beta chains below come from one sample, sequenced in a study of shared clonotypes between healthy human individuals. The method was immunoSEQ multiplex PCR; TCRdb's version includes in-frame clones alone and lacks a portion of them. The sample has roughly 300,000 clones; 87% are singletons. The specimen was memory CD8+ T cells sorted from blood. Subset described: CD45RO+ cells pooled with CCR7-negative TemRA cells. The receptors come from a man in his late teens or twenties in good health.

The chain carries TRBV29-1 and TRBJ2-7; TRBD1 aligns across 7 bases. Germline V gives CDR1 SQVTM, CDR2 ANQGSEA. This CDR3 spans 15 amino acids. The trim removed 5 bases at V and 2 bases at J, leaving 12 bases unmatched. CDR3 region: CSVLLPGQLTYEQYF. The CDR3 DNA reads TGCAGCGTTCTTTTGCCGGGACAGTTAACCTACGAGCAGTACTTC.

This clone has just a few counts. The chain has TRBV27 and TRBJ2-7; the D gene is possibly TRBD1 (7 bases). V was trimmed by 4 bases and J by 0 bases, leaving 10 bases between them. CDR3 size: 14 residues. CDR1 MNHEY and CDR2 SMNVEV come from the germline V gene (reference sequence). The CDR3 reads CASSYRGGSYEQYF. The CDR3 DNA is TGTGCCAGCAGTTACAGGGGAGGCTCCTACGAGCAGTACTTC.